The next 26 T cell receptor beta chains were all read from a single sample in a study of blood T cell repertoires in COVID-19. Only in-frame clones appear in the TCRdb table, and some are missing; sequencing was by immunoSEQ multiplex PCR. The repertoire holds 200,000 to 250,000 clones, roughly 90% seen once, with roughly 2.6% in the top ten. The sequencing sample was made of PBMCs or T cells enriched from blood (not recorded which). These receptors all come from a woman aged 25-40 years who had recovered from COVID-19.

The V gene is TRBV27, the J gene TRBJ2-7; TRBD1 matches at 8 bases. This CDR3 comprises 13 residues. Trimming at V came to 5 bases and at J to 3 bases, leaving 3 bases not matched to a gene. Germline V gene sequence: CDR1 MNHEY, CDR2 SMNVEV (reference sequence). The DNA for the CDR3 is TGTGCCAGCAGTCCCAGGGGGCTCTACGAGCAGTACTTC. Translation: CASSPRGLYEQYF.

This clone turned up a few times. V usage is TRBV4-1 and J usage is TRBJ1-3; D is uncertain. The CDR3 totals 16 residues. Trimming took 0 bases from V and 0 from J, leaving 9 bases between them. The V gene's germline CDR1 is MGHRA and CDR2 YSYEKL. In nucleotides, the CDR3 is TGCGCCAGCAGCCAAGATGGCAGGAACTCTGGAAACACCATATATTTT. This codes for CASSQDGRNSGNTIYF.

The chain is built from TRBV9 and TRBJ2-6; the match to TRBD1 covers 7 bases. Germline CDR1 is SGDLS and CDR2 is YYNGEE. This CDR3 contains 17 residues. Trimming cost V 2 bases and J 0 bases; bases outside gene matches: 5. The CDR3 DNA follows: TGTGCCAGCAGCGTCGGACAGGTTATCTCTGGGGCCAACGTCCTGACTTTC. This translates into CASSVGQVISGANVLTF.

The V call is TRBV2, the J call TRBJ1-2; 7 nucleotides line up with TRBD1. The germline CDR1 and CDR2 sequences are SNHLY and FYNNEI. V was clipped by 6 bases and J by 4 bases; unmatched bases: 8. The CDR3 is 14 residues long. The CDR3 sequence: CASRMDRSSYGYTF. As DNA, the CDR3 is TGTGCCAGCAGAATGGACAGGAGCAGCTATGGCTACACCTTC.

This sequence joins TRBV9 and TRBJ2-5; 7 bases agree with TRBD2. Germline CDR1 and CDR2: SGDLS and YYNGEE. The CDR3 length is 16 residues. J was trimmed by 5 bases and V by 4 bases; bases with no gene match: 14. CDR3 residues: CASSPRRTSGLETQYF. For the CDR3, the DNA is TGTGCCAGCAGCCCCCGTCGGACTAGTGGGCTGGAGACCCAGTACTTC.

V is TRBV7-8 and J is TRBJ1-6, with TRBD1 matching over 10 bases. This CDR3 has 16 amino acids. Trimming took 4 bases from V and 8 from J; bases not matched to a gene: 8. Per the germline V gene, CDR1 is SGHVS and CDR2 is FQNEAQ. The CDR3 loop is CASSSLKGTGDSPLHF. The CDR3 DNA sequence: TGTGCCAGCAGCTCCCTAAAGGGGACAGGGGATTCACCCCTCCACTTT. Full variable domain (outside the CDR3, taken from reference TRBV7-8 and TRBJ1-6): GAGVSQSPRYKVAKRGQDVALRCDPISGHVSLFWYQQALGQGPEFLTYFQNEAQLDKSGLPSDRFFAERPEGSVSTLKIQRTQQEDSAVYLCASSSLKGTGDSPLHFGNGTRLTVT.

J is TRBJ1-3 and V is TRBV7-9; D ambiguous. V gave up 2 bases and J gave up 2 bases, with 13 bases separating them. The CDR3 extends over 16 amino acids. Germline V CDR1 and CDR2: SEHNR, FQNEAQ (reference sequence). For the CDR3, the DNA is TGTGCCAGCAGCTTAACAACGGGATTGACTGGAAACACCATATATTTT. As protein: CASSLTTGLTGNTIYF.

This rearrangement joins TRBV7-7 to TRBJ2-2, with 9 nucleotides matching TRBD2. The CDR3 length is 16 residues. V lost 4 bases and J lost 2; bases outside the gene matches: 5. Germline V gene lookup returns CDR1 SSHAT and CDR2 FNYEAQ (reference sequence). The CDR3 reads CASSSLAGANTGELFF. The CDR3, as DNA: TGTGCCAGCAGCTCCTTAGCGGGGGCTAACACCGGGGAGCTGTTTTTT.

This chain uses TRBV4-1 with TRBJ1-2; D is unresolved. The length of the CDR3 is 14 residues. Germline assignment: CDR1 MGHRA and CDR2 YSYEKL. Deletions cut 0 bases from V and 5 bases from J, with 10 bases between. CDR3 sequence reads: CASSQERMEYGYTF. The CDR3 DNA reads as TGCGCCAGCAGCCAAGAGAGAATGGAGTATGGCTACACCTTC.

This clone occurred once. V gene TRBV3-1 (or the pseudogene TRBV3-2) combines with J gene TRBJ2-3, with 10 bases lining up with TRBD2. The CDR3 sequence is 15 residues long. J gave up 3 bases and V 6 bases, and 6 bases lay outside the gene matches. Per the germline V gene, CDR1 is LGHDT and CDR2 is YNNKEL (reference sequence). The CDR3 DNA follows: TGTGCCAGCAGTAAAGCGGGGGGGTGGACAGATACGCAGTATTTT. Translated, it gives CASSKAGGWTDTQYF.

The CDR3 coding sequence is TGTGCCAGCAGTGAGCTTGCGGGGGGTCTCTACGAGCAGTACTTC. This translates into CASSELAGGLYEQYF. The chain joins TRBV25-1 to TRBJ2-7, with 8 bases lining up with TRBD2. After removal of 3 bases from V and 3 bases from J, the junction contained 7 bases not matched to a gene. Germline values: CDR1 MGHDK, CDR2 SYGVNS. The CDR3 runs 15 residues.

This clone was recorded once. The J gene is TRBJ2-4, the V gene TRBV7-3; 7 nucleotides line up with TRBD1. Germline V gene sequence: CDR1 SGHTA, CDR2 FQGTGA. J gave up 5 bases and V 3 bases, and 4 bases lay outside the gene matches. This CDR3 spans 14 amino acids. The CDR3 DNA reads TGTGCCAGCAGCTTCACAGGGGCAGAAAACATTCAGTACTTC. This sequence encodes CASSFTGAENIQYF.

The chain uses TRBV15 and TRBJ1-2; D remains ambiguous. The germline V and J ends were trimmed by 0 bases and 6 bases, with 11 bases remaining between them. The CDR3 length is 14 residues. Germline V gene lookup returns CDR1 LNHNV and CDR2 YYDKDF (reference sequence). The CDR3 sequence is CATSRDHTDDGYTF. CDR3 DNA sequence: TGTGCCACCAGCAGAGATCACACAGATGATGGCTACACCTTC.

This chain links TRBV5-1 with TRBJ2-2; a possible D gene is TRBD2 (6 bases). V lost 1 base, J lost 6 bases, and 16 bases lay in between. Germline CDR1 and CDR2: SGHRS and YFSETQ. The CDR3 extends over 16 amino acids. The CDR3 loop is CASSLSWGRLSGELFF. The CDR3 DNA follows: TGCGCCAGCAGCTTGTCGTGGGGGAGGTTGTCCGGGGAGCTGTTTTTT. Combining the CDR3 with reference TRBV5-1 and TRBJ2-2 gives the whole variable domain KAGVTQTPRYLIKTRGQQVTLSCSPISGHRSVSWYQQTPGQGLQFLFEYFSETQRNKGNFPGRFSGRQFSNSRSEMNVSTLELGDSALYLCASSLSWGRLSGELFFGEGSRLTVL.

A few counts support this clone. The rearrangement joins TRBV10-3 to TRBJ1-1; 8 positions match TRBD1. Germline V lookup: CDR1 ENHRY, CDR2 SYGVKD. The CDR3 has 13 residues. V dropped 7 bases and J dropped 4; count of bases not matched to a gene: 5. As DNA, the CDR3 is TGTGCCATCAAAACCGGGACAGGCACTGAAGCTTTCTTT. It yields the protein CAIKTGTGTEAFF.

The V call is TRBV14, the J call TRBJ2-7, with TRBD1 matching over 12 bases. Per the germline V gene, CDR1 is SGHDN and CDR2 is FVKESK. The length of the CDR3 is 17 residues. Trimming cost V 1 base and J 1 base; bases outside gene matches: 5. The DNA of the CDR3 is TGTGCCAGCAGCCAAGGGGACAGGGGGCTTCGGTCCTACGAGCAGTACTTC. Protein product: CASSQGDRGLRSYEQYF.

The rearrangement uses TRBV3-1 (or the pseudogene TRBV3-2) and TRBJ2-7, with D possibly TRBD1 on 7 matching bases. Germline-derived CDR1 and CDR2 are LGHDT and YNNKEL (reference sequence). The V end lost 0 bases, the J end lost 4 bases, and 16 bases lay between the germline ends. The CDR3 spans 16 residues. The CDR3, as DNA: TGTGCCAGCAGCCAAGATCGGGGCAGGGGGAGGTACGAGCAGTACTTC. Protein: CASSQDRGRGRYEQYF.

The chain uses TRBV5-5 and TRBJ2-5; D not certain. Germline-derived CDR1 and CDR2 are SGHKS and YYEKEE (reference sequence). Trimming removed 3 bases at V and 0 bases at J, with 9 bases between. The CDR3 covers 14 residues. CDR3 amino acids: CASSSQAYQETQYF. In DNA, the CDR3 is TGTGCCAGCAGCTCTCAGGCGTACCAAGAGACCCAGTACTTC.

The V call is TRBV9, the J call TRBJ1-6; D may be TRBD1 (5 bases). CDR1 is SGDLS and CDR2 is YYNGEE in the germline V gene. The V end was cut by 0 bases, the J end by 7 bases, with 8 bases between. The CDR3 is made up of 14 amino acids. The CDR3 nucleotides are TGTGCCAGCAGCGTAGGTGGGGGGAATTCACCCCTCCACTTT. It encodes CASSVGGGNSPLHF. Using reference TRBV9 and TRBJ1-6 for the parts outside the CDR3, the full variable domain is DSGVTQTPKHLITATGQRVTLRCSPRSGDLSVYWYQQSLDQGLQFLIQYYNGEERAKGNILERFSAQQFPDLHSELNLSSLELGDSALYFCASSVGGGNSPLHFGNGTRLTVT.

CDR3 sequence (DNA): TGTGCCACCAGCAGAGCGGCAGGCCCACAGGGTGAGCAGTTCTTC. It yields the protein CATSRAAGPQGEQFF. V gene TRBV15 combines with J gene TRBJ2-1; possibly TRBD1 for D (6 bases). The V gene's germline CDR1 is LNHNV and CDR2 YYDKDF (reference sequence). Trimming pared 1 base from V and 9 bases from J, leaving 16 bases between. This CDR3 region has 15 residues.

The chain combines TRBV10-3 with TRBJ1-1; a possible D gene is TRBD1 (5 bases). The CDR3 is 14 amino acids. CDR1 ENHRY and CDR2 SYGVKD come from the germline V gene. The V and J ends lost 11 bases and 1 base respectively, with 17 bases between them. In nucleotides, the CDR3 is TGTGCCGCGCGCGCTACAGGCGGGAACACTGAAGCTTTCTTT. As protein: CAARATGGNTEAFF.

The CDR3 spells CASTYPGSEAFF. CDR3 in DNA: TGTGCCAGCACTTACCCCGGGAGTGAAGCTTTCTTT. This chain links TRBV12-3 or TRBV12-4 with TRBJ1-1; the D is unclear. CDR3 length equals 12 residues. V lost 7 bases and J lost 7, with 13 bases in between.

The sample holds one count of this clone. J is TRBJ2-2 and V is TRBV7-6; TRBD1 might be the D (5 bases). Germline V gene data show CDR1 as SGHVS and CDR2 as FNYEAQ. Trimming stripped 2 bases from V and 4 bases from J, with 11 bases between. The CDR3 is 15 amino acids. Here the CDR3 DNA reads TGTGCCAGCAGCTTACTGGGGCCGGGCACCGGGGAGCTGTTTTTT. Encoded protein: CASSLLGPGTGELFF. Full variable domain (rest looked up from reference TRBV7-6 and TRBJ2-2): GAGVSQSPRYKVTKRGQDVALRCDPISGHVSLYWYRQALGQGPEFLTYFNYEAQQDKSGLPNDRFSAERPEGSISTLTIQRTEQRDSAMYRCASSLLGPGTGELFFGEGSRLTVL.

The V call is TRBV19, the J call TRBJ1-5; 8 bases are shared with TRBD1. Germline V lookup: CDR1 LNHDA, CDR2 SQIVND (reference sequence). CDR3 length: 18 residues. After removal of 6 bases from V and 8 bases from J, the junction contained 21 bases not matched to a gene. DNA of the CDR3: TGTGCCAGTAGCACGGGACAGGCGAGATGGGTGGGAAAAGAGCCCCAGCATTTT. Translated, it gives CASSTGQARWVGKEPQHF.

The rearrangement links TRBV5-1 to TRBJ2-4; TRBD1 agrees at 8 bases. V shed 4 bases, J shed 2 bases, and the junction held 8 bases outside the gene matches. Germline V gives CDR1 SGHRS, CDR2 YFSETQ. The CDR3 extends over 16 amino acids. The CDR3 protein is CASSPGTGGSKNIQYF. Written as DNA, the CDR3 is TGCGCCAGCAGCCCCGGGACAGGTGGATCCAAAAACATTCAGTACTTC.

For the CDR3, the DNA is TGTGCCAGCAGCCTAGGGACTGGGGTACTCTTAACTAATGAAAAACTGTTTTTT. Translated, it gives CASSLGTGVLLTNEKLFF. The V and J genes are TRBV7-9 and TRBJ1-4; tentatively, D is TRBD1 (5 bases). The CDR3 is made up of 18 amino acids. V dropped 5 bases and J dropped 1 base, with 20 bases sitting between them. CDR1 and CDR2 from the germline V gene are SEHNR and FQNEAQ (reference sequence). Using reference TRBV7-9 and TRBJ1-4 for the parts outside the CDR3, the full variable domain is DTGVSQNPRHKITKRGQNVTFRCDPISEHNRLYWYRQTLGQGPEFLTYFQNEAQLEKSRLLSDRFSAERPKGSFSTLEIQRTEQGDSAMYLCASSLGTGVLLTNEKLFFGSGTQLSVL.